The table lists the clone carrying this T cell receptor beta chain with a few counts. Its target is not known. This sample is drawn from a study of T-cell memory formation after mild COVID-19. Turning to the study itself: Across donors, TCR clusters were largely donor specific.

TCRdb redid the calling of the 5' RACE reads with MiXCR, one entry per CDR3 protein. The sample has about 100,000 distinct CDR3 sequences, 11% seen once. Study results and limitations: Day 15 to 85 contracting clones showed balanced CD4/CD8; later expanders leaned CD4+. Some clones that responded were present in memory (sampled pre-infection), which suggests cross-reactive memory joined. Mainly CM and EM harbored the contracting CD4+ clones; mainly EMRA harbored the CD8+ ones.

The V end lost 10 bases, the J end lost 0 bases, and 14 bases lay between the germline ends. The germline V gene has CDR1 MDHEN and CDR2 SYDVKM. The CDR3 contains 14 residues. Specimen: PBMCs or a T cell subset sorted from them (not recorded which). The sequence derives from a young man who had mild COVID-19 (a few samples of this study predate the infection). Cell type and time point are not known. The chain combines TRBV28 with TRBJ2-3; D may be TRBD1 (7 bases). The CDR3 loop is CAIQTGTSTDTQYF. In DNA form, the CDR3 reads TGTGCCATCCAGACAGGGACTAGCACAGATACGCAGTATTTT.